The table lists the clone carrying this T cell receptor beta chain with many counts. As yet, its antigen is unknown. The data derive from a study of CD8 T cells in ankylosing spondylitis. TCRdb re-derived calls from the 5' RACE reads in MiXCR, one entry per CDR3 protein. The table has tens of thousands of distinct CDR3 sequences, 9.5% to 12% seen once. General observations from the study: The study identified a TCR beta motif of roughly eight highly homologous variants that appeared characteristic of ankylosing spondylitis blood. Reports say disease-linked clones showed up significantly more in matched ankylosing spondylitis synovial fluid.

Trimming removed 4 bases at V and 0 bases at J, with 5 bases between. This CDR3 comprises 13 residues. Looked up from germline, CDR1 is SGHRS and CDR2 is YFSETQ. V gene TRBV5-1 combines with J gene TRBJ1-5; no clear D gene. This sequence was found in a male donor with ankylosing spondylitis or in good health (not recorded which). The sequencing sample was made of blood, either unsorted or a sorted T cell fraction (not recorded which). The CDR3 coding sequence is TGCGCCAGCAGCAGAGATAGCAATCAGCCCCAGCATTTT. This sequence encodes CASSRDSNQPQHF. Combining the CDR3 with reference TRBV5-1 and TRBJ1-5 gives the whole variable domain KAGVTQTPRYLIKTRGQQVTLSCSPISGHRSVSWYQQTPGQGLQFLFEYFSETQRNKGNFPGRFSGRQFSNSRSEMNVSTLELGDSALYLCASSRDSNQPQHFGDGTRLSIL.